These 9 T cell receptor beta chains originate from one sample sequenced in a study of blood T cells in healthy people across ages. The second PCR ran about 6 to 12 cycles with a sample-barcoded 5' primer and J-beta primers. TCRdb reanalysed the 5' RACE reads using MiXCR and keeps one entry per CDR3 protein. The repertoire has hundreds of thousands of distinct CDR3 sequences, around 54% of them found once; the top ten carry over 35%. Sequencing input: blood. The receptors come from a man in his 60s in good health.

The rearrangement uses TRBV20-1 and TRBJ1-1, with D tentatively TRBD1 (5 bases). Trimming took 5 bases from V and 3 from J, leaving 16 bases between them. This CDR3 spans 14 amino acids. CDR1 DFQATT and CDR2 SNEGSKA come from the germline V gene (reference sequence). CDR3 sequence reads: CSASPRGRHTEAFF. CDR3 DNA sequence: TGCAGTGCTTCCCCCCGGGGCCGGCACACTGAAGCTTTCTTT.

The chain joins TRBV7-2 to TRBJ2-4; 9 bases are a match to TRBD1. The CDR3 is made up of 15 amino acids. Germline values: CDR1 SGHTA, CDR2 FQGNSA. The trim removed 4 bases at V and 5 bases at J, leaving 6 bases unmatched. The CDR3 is CASSYKTGGENIQYF. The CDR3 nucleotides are TGTGCCAGCAGCTATAAGACAGGGGGGGAAAACATTCAGTACTTC.

DNA for the CDR3: TGTGCCATCAGTGCCCCGGGACAGGGAGATACGCAGTATTTT. This translates into CAISAPGQGDTQYF. J is TRBJ2-3 and V is TRBV10-3, with TRBD1 identical over 9 bases. Trimming removed 4 bases from V and 5 bases from J; junction bases left unmatched: 4. CDR1 is ENHRY, CDR2 SYGVKD, per germline. The length of the CDR3 is 14 residues.

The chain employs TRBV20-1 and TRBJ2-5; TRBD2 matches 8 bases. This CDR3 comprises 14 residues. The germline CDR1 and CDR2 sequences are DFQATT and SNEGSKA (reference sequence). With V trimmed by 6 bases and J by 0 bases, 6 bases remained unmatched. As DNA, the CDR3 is TGCAGTGCATCCCGGGGGGGTTACCAAGAGACCCAGTACTTC. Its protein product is CSASRGGYQETQYF.

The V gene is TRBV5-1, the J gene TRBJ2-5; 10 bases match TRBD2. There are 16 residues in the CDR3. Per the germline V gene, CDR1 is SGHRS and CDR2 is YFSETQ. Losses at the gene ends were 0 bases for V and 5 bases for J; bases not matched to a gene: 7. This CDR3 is CASSLGTSGLRETQYF. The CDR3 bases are TGCGCCAGCAGCTTGGGGACTAGCGGCCTCCGGGAGACCCAGTACTTC.

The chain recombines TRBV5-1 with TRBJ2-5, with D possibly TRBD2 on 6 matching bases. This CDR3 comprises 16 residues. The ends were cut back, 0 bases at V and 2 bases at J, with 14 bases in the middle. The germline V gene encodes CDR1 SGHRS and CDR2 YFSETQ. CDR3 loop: CASSLGPAGQQETQYF. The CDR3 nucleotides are TGCGCCAGCAGCTTGGGTCCGGCGGGGCAACAAGAGACCCAGTACTTC.

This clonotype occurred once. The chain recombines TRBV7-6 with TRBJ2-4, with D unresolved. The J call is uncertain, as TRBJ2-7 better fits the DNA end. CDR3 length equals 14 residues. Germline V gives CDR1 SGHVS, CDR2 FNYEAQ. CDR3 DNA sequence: TGTGCCAGCAGCCCCACCCCCAGCTCCTACGAGCAGTACTTC. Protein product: CASSPTPSSYEQYF.

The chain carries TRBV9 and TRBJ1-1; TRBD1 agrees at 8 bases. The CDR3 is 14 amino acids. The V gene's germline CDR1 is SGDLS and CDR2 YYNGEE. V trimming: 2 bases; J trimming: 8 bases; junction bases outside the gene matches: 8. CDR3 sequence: CASSVDTGQGEAFF. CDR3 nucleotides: TGTGCCAGCAGCGTTGATACCGGACAGGGCGAAGCTTTCTTT. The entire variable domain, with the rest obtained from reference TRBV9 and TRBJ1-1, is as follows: DSGVTQTPKHLITATGQRVTLRCSPRSGDLSVYWYQQSLDQGLQFLIQYYNGEERAKGNILERFSAQQFPDLHSELNLSSLELGDSALYFCASSVDTGQGEAFFGQGTRLTVV.

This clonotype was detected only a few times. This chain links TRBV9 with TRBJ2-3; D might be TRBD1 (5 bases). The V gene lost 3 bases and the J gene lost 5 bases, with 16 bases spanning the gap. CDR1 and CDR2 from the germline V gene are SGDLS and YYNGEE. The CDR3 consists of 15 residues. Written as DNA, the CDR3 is TGTGCCAGCAGCGAGGGGCAGACCTACGGAGATACGCAGTATTTT. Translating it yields CASSEGQTYGDTQYF.